Each of the 23 T cell receptor beta chains below was sequenced from the same sample in a study of tumor-infiltrating lymphocytes in primary liver carcinoma. cDNA specific to TCR beta was made from around 450 ng of total RNA, with a constant-region primer employed for priming. Employing slightly modified ARM-PCR, three nested multiplex PCR rounds were run, and these gave rise to the TCR beta libraries. Each of the first two PCR rounds ran roughly 10 cycles with TRBV1-TRBV30 forward and C-beta reverse primers. TCRdb reprocessed the multiplex PCR reads with MiXCR, giving one entry per CDR3 protein. The sample records 300,000 to 350,000 distinct CDR3 sequences, approximately 58% being singletons. RNA was extracted from whole blood without cell sorting, alongside germline DNA. Sequencing was carried out using peripheral blood. The source is a woman aged 25-40 years with primary liver carcinoma and hepatitis B virus infection.

The V and J genes are TRBV13 and TRBJ2-5; a weak D match, TRBD2 (7 bases). Germline assignment: CDR1 PRHDT and CDR2 FYEKMQ (reference sequence). V was cut by 1 base and J by 9 bases, with 15 bases left in between. This CDR3 contains 14 residues. As DNA, the CDR3 is TGTGCCAGCAGCTTAGTGGCCGGAGGGGGGGCCCAGTACTTC. Translation gives CASSLVAGGGAQYF. Supplemented by reference TRBV13 and TRBJ2-5, the full variable domain reads AAGVIQSPRHLIKEKRETATLKCYPIPRHDTVYWYQQGPGQDPQFLISFYEKMQSDKGSIPDRFSAQQFSDYHSELNMSSLELGDSALYFCASSLVAGGGAQYFGPGTRLLVL.

A word on this clonotype: Being one base from a much bigger clone, this may be a read error. The chain combines TRBV29-1 with TRBJ2-3, with 11 nucleotides matching TRBD2. CDR1 SQVTM and CDR2 ANQGSEA come from the germline V gene. CDR3 size: 13 residues. The junction had 8 bases not matched to a gene; V was cut back by 8 bases and J by 7 bases. This CDR3 is CSIVLAGGNTQYF. As DNA, the CDR3 is TGCAGCATTGTATTAGCGGGGGGGAATACGCAGTATTTT.

The rearrangement uses TRBV4-3 and TRBJ2-1; TRBD1 aligns across 9 bases. Looked up from germline, CDR1 is LGHNA and CDR2 is YSLEER. The V and J ends lost 6 bases and 7 bases, in that order; junction bases with no gene match: 13. This CDR3 spans 16 amino acids. The CDR3 loop is CASSHSRTGAVNEQFF. Written as DNA, the CDR3 is TGCGCCAGCAGTCACTCGCGGACAGGGGCGGTAAATGAGCAGTTCTTC.

This chain joins TRBV7-8 and TRBJ2-3, with TRBD2 identical over 13 bases. Germline lookup yields CDR1 SGHVS and CDR2 FQNEAQ. This CDR3 is 16 amino acids long. Losses at the gene ends were 1 base for V and 4 bases for J; bases not matched to a gene: 2. CDR3 bases: TGTGCCAGCAGCTTAGGGACTAGCGGGAGAGCAGATACGCAGTATTTT. As protein: CASSLGTSGRADTQYF.

The V and J genes are TRBV11-2 and TRBJ2-2; the D is unclear. This CDR3 contains 13 residues. CDR1 is SGHAT and CDR2 is FQNNGV in the germline V gene. V was cut by 3 bases and J by 11 bases, with 13 bases left in between. CDR3: CASSFTNTRELFF. In DNA, the CDR3 is TGTGCCAGCAGCTTTACTAACACCCGTGAGCTGTTTTTT.

About this clonotype: This may be a read error: a much more frequent sequence differs by one nucleotide. CDR3 loop: CASSTRQLSDTEAFF. DNA of the CDR3: TGTGCCAGCAGTACACGACAGTTATCGGACACTGAAGCTTTCTTT. The chain employs TRBV12-3 or TRBV12-4 and TRBJ1-1, with D possibly matching TRBD1 (5 bases). V was clipped by 5 bases and J by 3 bases, with 16 bases between them. The CDR3 contains 15 residues.

This clonotype appeared a single time. This may stem from a read error, because a much larger clone lies one nucleotide away. This chain joins TRBV6-2 or TRBV6-3 and TRBJ1-2, with a tentative D call TRBD1 (5 bases). CDR1 and CDR2 from the germline V gene are MNHEY and SVGEGT. This CDR3 is 13 amino acids long. Here the CDR3 reads CASSHSGPYGYTF. DNA for the CDR3: TGTGCCAGCAGTCACTCGGGACCTTATGGCTACACCTTC.

This clonotype has only a few counts. The chain has TRBV29-1 and TRBJ1-1; D remains ambiguous. Trimming cost V 3 bases and J 0 bases, with 5 bases left between them. Looked up from germline, CDR1 is SQVTM and CDR2 is ANQGSEA. The CDR3 covers 12 residues. CDR3 nucleotides: TGCAGCGTTGAGGTTATGAACACTGAAGCTTTCTTT. Its translation is CSVEVMNTEAFF.

Concerning this clonotype itself: This could be a read error, since a much larger clone is one nucleotide away. The V gene is TRBV12-3 or TRBV12-4, the J gene TRBJ2-6; a possible D gene is TRBD1 (5 bases). The CDR3 is 15 residues long. CDR3 amino acids: CASSFSGFGADVLTF. The CDR3 DNA sequence: TGTGCCAGCAGTTTTTCCGGCTTTGGGGCCGACGTCCTGACTTTC.

The V gene is TRBV30, the J gene TRBJ1-4, with no clear D. With 0 bases removed from V and 0 bases from J, the gap between germline ends came to 14 bases. Germline V gene data show CDR1 as GTSNPN and CDR2 as SVGIG (reference sequence). This CDR3 region has 17 residues. The CDR3 bases are TGTGCCTGGAGTGTTCCTGGGATCAGAGCAACTAATGAAAAACTGTTTTTT. Its translation: CAWSVPGIRATNEKLFF.

The gene calls are TRBV6-5 and TRBJ1-5, with 7 bases identical to TRBD1. This CDR3 contains 15 residues. Trimming at V came to 7 bases and at J to 3 bases, leaving 9 bases not matched to a gene. In germline, CDR1 is MNHEY, CDR2 SVGAGI. The CDR3 DNA is TGTGCCAGCAATTCGGACAGGCGCACCAATCAGCCCCAGCATTTT. Protein sequence: CASNSDRRTNQPQHF.

For this clonotype: It may be a read error: a sequence one base away is much more abundant. The chain joins TRBV6-2 or TRBV6-3 to TRBJ2-4; D call uncertain. The CDR3 has 12 residues. CDR1 is MNHEY, CDR2 SVGEGT, per germline. The CDR3, as DNA: TGTGCCAGCAGTGTCAGTGGGAACATTCGGTACTTC. Amino acids: CASSVSGNIRYF.

This clonotype was recorded many times. The genes are TRBV11-2 and TRBJ1-1, with 7 bases that match TRBD1. Trimming took 6 bases from V and 1 from J; bases not matched to a gene: 11. This CDR3 is 16 amino acids long. The germline V gene encodes CDR1 SGHAT and CDR2 FQNNGV. CDR3 bases: TGTGCCAGCAGTTCTGCAGGGGGACGCAAGAACACTGAAGCTTTCTTT. Translated: CASSSAGGRKNTEAFF.

V usage is TRBV6-5 and J usage is TRBJ2-1; a possible D gene is TRBD1 (5 bases). Germline CDR1 and CDR2: MNHEY and SVGAGI. There are 13 residues in the CDR3. Trimming stripped 2 bases from V and 9 bases from J, with 11 bases between. CDR3 nucleotide sequence: TGTGCCAGCAGTTACCGCATAGGGGCTGAGCAGTTCTTC. Amino acids: CASSYRIGAEQFF.

The V gene is TRBV6-5, the J gene TRBJ2-7; TRBD1 might be the D (6 bases). CDR1 is MNHEY and CDR2 is SVGAGI in the germline V gene. The CDR3 length is 15 residues. The CDR3 DNA follows: TGTACCGGCAATTACAAGGACAGCAGCTCCTACGAGCAGTACTTC. Protein product: CTGNYKDSSSYEQYF.

This clonotype was seen a handful of times. The chain is built from TRBV6-5 and TRBJ2-4; the D gene could be TRBD1 or TRBD2 (5 bases each). The ends were cut back, 0 bases at V and 4 bases at J, with 16 bases in the middle. CDR1 is MNHEY, CDR2 SVGAGI, per germline. CDR3 size: 17 residues. Here the CDR3 DNA reads TGTGCCAGCAGTTACTCAGCTTATGGGGACGAGAAAAACATTCAGTACTTC. It is translated as CASSYSAYGDEKNIQYF.

The chain links TRBV12-3 or TRBV12-4 to TRBJ2-3, with 9 bases fitting TRBD2. This CDR3 comprises 16 residues. Losses at the gene ends were 2 bases for V and 2 bases for J; bases not matched to a gene: 5. The CDR3 coding sequence is TGTGCCAGCAGTTTACTAGCGGGGAGCCCCACAGATACGCAGTATTTT. It encodes CASSLLAGSPTDTQYF.

Regarding this clonotype: This may come from a read error, since a much larger clone is one base off. V is TRBV4-3 and J is TRBJ2-7, with 7 nucleotides matching TRBD2. CDR1 is LGHNA, CDR2 YSLEER, per germline. This CDR3 contains 15 residues. The CDR3 DNA follows: TGCGCCAGAAGGCCACCGGGGGGACTCTCCCACGAGCAGTACTTC. Its protein product is CARRPPGGLSHEQYF.

To note about this clonotype: With a much larger clone just one base away, this may be a read error. The V call is TRBV12-3 or TRBV12-4, the J call TRBJ2-3, with TRBD2 matching over 13 bases. This CDR3 comprises 16 residues. With V trimmed by 7 bases and J by 2 bases, 6 bases remained unmatched. In DNA form, the CDR3 reads TGTGCCAGCACCCCGGGACTAGCGGGGAACACAGATACGCAGTATTTT. This sequence encodes CASTPGLAGNTDTQYF.

Notes on this clonotype: The germline gene is not matched at one end of the junction; a read error may be the cause. The chain carries TRBV4-1 and TRBJ2-3; D is unclear. Germline V gene sequence: CDR1 MGHRA, CDR2 YSYEKL. CDR3 length equals 13 residues. The DNA for the CDR3 is TGCACCAGCAGCCAAGACGGCACAGATACGCAGTATTTT. The encoded protein is CTSSQDGTDTQYF.

This clonotype was detected a few times. J is TRBJ2-5 and V is TRBV12-5; D is unresolved. The CDR3 is 15 amino acids. The V end was cut by 4 bases, the J end by 5 bases, with 17 bases between. Germline CDR1 and CDR2: LGHNT and FRNRAP. The CDR3 spells CASGSFVLDWETQYF. The CDR3 coding sequence is TGTGCTAGTGGTTCCTTTGTATTGGATTGGGAGACCCAGTACTTC.

This clonotype was seen ten or more times. The J gene is TRBJ1-1, the V gene TRBV29-1, with TRBD1 matching over 8 bases. Germline V lookup: CDR1 SQVTM, CDR2 ANQGSEA. V was pared by 4 bases and J by 6 bases, with 7 bases of the junction left unmatched. The CDR3 totals 13 residues. The CDR3 sequence is CSVVRQGTAEAFF. The CDR3 coding sequence is TGCAGCGTTGTACGACAGGGGACGGCTGAAGCTTTCTTT.

The CDR3 loop reads CASSLYQPGHVEGKPQHF. The CDR3 bases are TGTGCCAGCAGTTTATATCAGCCCGGACATGTAGAGGGGAAGCCCCAGCATTTT. V and J are TRBV28 and TRBJ1-5; possible D gene TRBD1, 5 bases. CDR1 is MDHEN and CDR2 is SYDVKM in the germline V gene. V was pared by 1 base and J by 8 bases, with 24 bases between. There are 18 residues in the CDR3.